This TCR beta chain was retrieved from a study of control samples from healthy donors and cancer patients (dated by TCRdb to 2018 to 2020). The CDR3 holds 13 amino acids from the cysteine to the phenylalanine. The DNA shown is the 39-base CDR3, in frame from base 1. Looking up the germline V gene yields CDR1 SGHAT and CDR2 FQNNGV. Trimming removed 6 bases from V and 4 bases from J, leaving 9 bases between the germline ends. Remarks on this clone: The antigen this receptor binds is unknown. Base qualities are not recorded, but no much larger clone differs from it by a single base.

Library method: the immunoSEQ multiplex PCR assay. Held by TCRdb, this immuneACCESS table contains in-frame sequences only and omits some clones. Under half of the omission traces to an unresolved V gene where checked; the cause of the rest is unknown. The sample profile shows approximately 87,000 clones; about 88% of them were found once. About 1.3% of the sample rests with the top ten. This sequence was found in a woman aged 50 to 60 in good health. The chain joins TRBV11-2 to TRBJ1-4; too little of a D gene remains to name it. The source material was blood. Here the CDR3 is given as CASSSDGNEKLFF. The DNA sequence is TGTGCCAGCAGTTCAGACGGTAATGAAAAACTGTTTTTT.